One and the same sample provided the 25 T cell receptor beta chains below, sequenced in a study of blood T cell repertoires in COVID-19. Sequencing used immunoSEQ multiplex PCR; TCRdb keeps in-frame clones, though not all of them. This table has around 250,000 clones, 70% to 90% appearing once. The sequencing sample was made of PBMCs or T cells enriched from blood (not recorded which). The receptors were sampled from a woman aged 45-65 years who had recovered from COVID-19.

This clone was picked up one time. J is TRBJ1-1 and V is TRBV28; no clear D. V lost 6 bases, J lost 1 base, and 12 bases lay in between. This CDR3 spans 14 amino acids. Germline V gene sequence: CDR1 MDHEN, CDR2 SYDVKM. CDR3 loop: CASSLRPGNTEAFF. The CDR3 nucleotides are TGTGCCAGCAGCCTTCGGCCGGGGAACACTGAAGCTTTCTTT.

V is TRBV7-2 and J is TRBJ1-5; no clear D. V lost 1 base and J 4 bases, leaving 11 bases between the germline ends. Germline CDR1 SGHTA, CDR2 FQGNSA. This CDR3 is built from 15 residues. The CDR3 is CASSLGRGANQPQHF. Written as DNA, the CDR3 is TGTGCCAGCAGCTTAGGGCGGGGTGCGAATCAGCCCCAGCATTTT.

The rearrangement uses TRBV5-1 and TRBJ2-2; 7 bases fit TRBD1. This CDR3 is built from 16 residues. With 0 bases clipped from V and 1 base from J, the junction kept 3 bases outside the gene matches. Germline CDR1 reads SGHRS; CDR2 reads YFSETQ. This CDR3 is CASSLETGKNTGELFF. The CDR3 coding sequence is TGCGCCAGCAGCTTGGAGACAGGGAAGAACACCGGGGAGCTGTTTTTT.

V usage is TRBV7-6 and J usage is TRBJ1-2; TRBD1 matches 10 bases. Germline values: CDR1 SGHVS, CDR2 FNYEAQ. V lost 5 bases and J lost 5; bases outside the gene matches: 2. The CDR3 has 13 residues. This CDR3 is CASSPGQGYGYTF. DNA of the CDR3: TGTGCCAGCAGCCCGGGACAGGGGTATGGCTACACCTTC.

The rearrangement uses TRBV12-3 or TRBV12-4 and TRBJ1-2; 7 bases are shared with TRBD1. V lost 5 bases, J lost 4 bases, and 4 bases stayed unmatched. The CDR3 has 13 residues. CDR3 sequence (DNA): TGTGCCAGCAGTGCGGGACAGTCCTATGGCTACACCTTC. Its translation: CASSAGQSYGYTF.

This clone has more than one count but fewer than ten. This rearrangement joins TRBV5-6 to TRBJ2-7; 9 nucleotides align to TRBD1. V lost 4 bases and J lost 4; bases outside the gene matches: 3. CDR3 size: 13 residues. CDR1 is SGHDT and CDR2 is YYEEEE in the germline V gene. CDR3 loop: CASSPQGAYEQYF. In DNA, the CDR3 is TGTGCCAGCAGCCCACAGGGGGCGTACGAGCAGTACTTC.

The chain couples TRBV5-1 to TRBJ2-2, with 12 positions matching TRBD2. The CDR3 runs 16 residues. Per the germline V gene, CDR1 is SGHRS and CDR2 is YFSETQ. V shed 4 bases, J shed 4 bases, and the junction held 5 bases outside the gene matches. CDR3 sequence (DNA): TGCGCCAGCAGCACAAGACTAGCGGGAGTCACCGGGGAGCTGTTTTTT. The encoded protein is CASSTRLAGVTGELFF.

The V and J genes are TRBV10-3 and TRBJ2-1; 14 bases are a match to TRBD2. The germline V gene encodes CDR1 ENHRY and CDR2 SYGVKD. The V segment lost 10 bases and the J segment 9 bases; nucleotides outside the gene matches: 11. The CDR3 spans 15 residues. CDR3 nucleotides: TGTGCCAACCAGGGAGGGACTAGCGGGAGAGGTGAGCAGTTCTTC. It specifies CANQGGTSGRGEQFF.

The rearrangement uses TRBV5-5 and TRBJ1-2, with D possibly matching TRBD1 (6 bases). V was shortened by 4 bases and J by 2 bases, with 6 bases between the two germline ends. Germline lookup yields CDR1 SGHKS and CDR2 YYEKEE (reference sequence). The CDR3 runs 12 residues. CDR3 sequence: CASSGQNYGYTF. CDR3 bases: TGTGCCAGCAGCGGACAGAACTATGGCTACACCTTC.

The rearrangement joins TRBV6-6 to TRBJ2-7, with a tentative D call TRBD1 (5 bases). In germline, CDR1 is MNHNY, CDR2 SVGAGI (reference sequence). CDR3 length: 13 residues. V dropped 0 bases and J dropped 2 bases, with 5 bases sitting between them. In DNA, the CDR3 is TGTGCCAGCAGTTACTCGACAGCCTACGAGCAGTACTTC. Its protein product is CASSYSTAYEQYF.

The V call is TRBV29-1, the J call TRBJ1-1; D unclear. The CDR3 length is 12 residues. V was cut by 7 bases and J by 6 bases, with 15 bases left in between. Germline loops: CDR1 SQVTM, CDR2 ANQGSEA. The chain's CDR3 is CSGNRMGPEAFF. In DNA, the CDR3 is TGCAGCGGTAATAGGATGGGCCCTGAAGCTTTCTTT.

The gene calls are TRBV7-8 and TRBJ1-2; D perhaps matches TRBD1 (6 bases). Per the germline V gene, CDR1 is SGHVS and CDR2 is FQNEAQ. Trimming stripped 4 bases from V and 7 bases from J, with 13 bases between. The CDR3 has 13 amino acids. CDR3 sequence reads: CASSYREGGGYTF. CDR3 DNA sequence: TGTGCCAGCAGCTATAGAGAAGGGGGTGGCTACACCTTC.

The chain carries TRBV19 and TRBJ1-1; D is perhaps TRBD1 (6 bases). V was trimmed by 1 base and J by 4 bases, leaving 13 bases between them. CDR1 LNHDA and CDR2 SQIVND come from the germline V gene (reference sequence). CDR3 length equals 15 residues. CDR3 region: CASSIVGGAGTEAFF. In DNA form, the CDR3 reads TGTGCCAGTAGTATAGTAGGGGGAGCCGGCACTGAAGCTTTCTTT.

The sample holds a few counts of this clone. J is TRBJ2-2 and V is TRBV11-1, with 7 positions matching TRBD1. The CDR3 is 13 amino acids. Germline CDR1 and CDR2: SGHAT and FQDESV (reference sequence). V gave up 11 bases and J gave up 1 base; unmatched junction bases: 4. This chain's CDR3 is CAGQDRNTGELFF. The DNA of the CDR3 is TGTGCCGGACAGGACAGGAACACCGGGGAGCTGTTTTTT.

The rearrangement uses TRBV10-2 and TRBJ2-7; 9 bases are shared with TRBD1. The length of the CDR3 is 14 residues. The germline V gene has CDR1 WSHSY and CDR2 SAAADI. After removal of 8 bases from V and 0 bases from J, the junction contained 5 bases not matched to a gene. CDR3: CASGRTGASYEQYF. CDR3 bases: TGCGCCAGCGGACGGACAGGGGCCTCCTACGAGCAGTACTTC.

This chain links TRBV24-1 with TRBJ1-2; 7 positions match TRBD1. CDR3 size: 15 residues. The J segment lost 5 bases and the V segment lost 7 bases, leaving 12 bases of the junction unmatched. Germline V gene sequence: CDR1 KGHDR, CDR2 SFDVKD. The CDR3: CATSPSGGGRYGYTF. The DNA of the CDR3 is TGTGCCACCAGCCCATCGGGAGGGGGCAGGTATGGCTACACCTTC.

The chain joins TRBV24-1 to TRBJ2-5; D perhaps matches TRBD1 (6 bases). This CDR3 comprises 13 residues. V lost 3 bases and J lost 3, with 7 bases in between. CDR1 and CDR2 from the germline V gene are KGHDR and SFDVKD. CDR3 bases: TGTGCCACCAGTGATAACAGGGAAGAGACCCAGTACTTC. It translates to CATSDNREETQYF.

This chain connects TRBV11-2 to TRBJ2-3; tentative D call: TRBD1 (6 bases). CDR1 and CDR2 (germline): SGHAT, FQNNGV. The CDR3 has 14 amino acids. V lost 4 bases, J lost 3 bases, and 11 bases lay in between. The CDR3 spells CASSSIRGTDTQYF. The CDR3 DNA follows: TGTGCCAGCAGCTCCATTAGGGGGACAGATACGCAGTATTTT.

The chain links TRBV7-3 to TRBJ1-2; TRBD1 matches at 9 bases. This CDR3 region has 18 residues. Germline V gene data show CDR1 as SGHTA and CDR2 as FQGTGA. Trimming took 0 bases from V and 2 from J; bases not matched to a gene: 10. CDR3 DNA sequence: TGTGCCAGCAGCTTAACGGCAACAGGGGGCTTTGAGAACTATGGCTACACCTTC. This encodes CASSLTATGGFENYGYTF.

V and J are TRBV3-1 (or the pseudogene TRBV3-2) and TRBJ2-1; TRBD2 matches at 8 bases. CDR3 length: 14 amino acids. CDR1 is LGHDT, CDR2 YNNKEL, per germline (reference sequence). J was trimmed by 6 bases and V by 4 bases; bases with no gene match: 5. CDR3 residues: CASSRLAGRNEQFF. As DNA, the CDR3 is TGTGCCAGCAGCCGGCTAGCGGGTCGCAATGAGCAGTTCTTC.

The chain links TRBV28 to TRBJ2-7; perhaps TRBD1 as D (5 bases). V dropped 5 bases and J dropped 9 bases, with 17 bases sitting between them. The CDR3 loop spans 13 amino acids. Germline loops: CDR1 MDHEN, CDR2 SYDVKM. DNA for the CDR3: TGTGCCAGCAGTCTCCTACAGGACGGGCGGCAGTACTTC. Protein product: CASSLLQDGRQYF.

The rearrangement links TRBV11-3 to TRBJ2-1, with D hard to call. CDR1 and CDR2 from the germline V gene are SGHNT and YENEEA. V dropped 5 bases and J dropped 4 bases, with 3 bases sitting between them. This CDR3 comprises 11 residues. In nucleotides, the CDR3 is TGTGCCAGCAGCCAATACAATGAGCAGTTCTTC. This codes for CASSQYNEQFF.

The rearrangement uses TRBV4-2 and TRBJ2-7; possibly TRBD1 for D (6 bases). The ends were cut back, 5 bases at V and 3 bases at J, with 17 bases in the middle. The CDR3 loop spans 15 amino acids. From germline, CDR1 is LGHNA and CDR2 YNFKEQ. Here the CDR3 DNA reads TGTGCCAGCAGCACCATTGGCGGACAGAGCTACGAGCAGTACTTC. Translated: CASSTIGGQSYEQYF.

The chain links TRBV5-1 to TRBJ2-7; D may be TRBD2 (6 bases). Germline loops: CDR1 SGHRS, CDR2 YFSETQ. Deletions cut 4 bases from V and 2 bases from J, with 13 bases between. The CDR3 is 14 residues long. CDR3 in amino acids: CASSPPGAPYEQYF. The CDR3 DNA is TGCGCCAGCAGCCCGCCGGGAGCGCCCTACGAGCAGTACTTC.

V is TRBV7-8 and J is TRBJ2-1; TRBD2 matches at 11 bases. Germline V gives CDR1 SGHVS, CDR2 FQNEAQ. Germline trimming cut 5 bases from V and 4 bases from J; bases unmatched to any gene: 19. The CDR3 covers 20 residues. The CDR3 reads CASSHYGVVAGGPGYNEQFF. The CDR3 bases are TGTGCCAGCAGCCATTATGGGGTGGTAGCGGGAGGGCCTGGGTACAATGAGCAGTTCTTC.